This T cell receptor beta chain derives from a study of T cell responses to AZD1222 COVID-19 vaccine. The V and J ends lost 3 bases and 7 bases respectively, with 15 bases between them. Germline V gives CDR1 MDHEN, CDR2 SYDVKM. The CDR3 extends over 14 amino acids. Clones were sequenced by immunoSEQ multiplex PCR, and TCRdb holds only the in-frame ones, with some missing. The data contain fewer than 65,000 clones, roughly nine tenths of them singletons. The sequence was collected from an adult who received the AZD1222 COVID-19 vaccine. The V gene is TRBV28, the J gene TRBJ2-5; D is unclear. Specimen: peripheral blood, collected 28 days after the second AZD1222 dose. CDR3 nucleotide sequence: TGTGCCAGCAGTTTCGCAAACCAGCCCGGGACCCAGTACTTC. This translates into CASSFANQPGTQYF.